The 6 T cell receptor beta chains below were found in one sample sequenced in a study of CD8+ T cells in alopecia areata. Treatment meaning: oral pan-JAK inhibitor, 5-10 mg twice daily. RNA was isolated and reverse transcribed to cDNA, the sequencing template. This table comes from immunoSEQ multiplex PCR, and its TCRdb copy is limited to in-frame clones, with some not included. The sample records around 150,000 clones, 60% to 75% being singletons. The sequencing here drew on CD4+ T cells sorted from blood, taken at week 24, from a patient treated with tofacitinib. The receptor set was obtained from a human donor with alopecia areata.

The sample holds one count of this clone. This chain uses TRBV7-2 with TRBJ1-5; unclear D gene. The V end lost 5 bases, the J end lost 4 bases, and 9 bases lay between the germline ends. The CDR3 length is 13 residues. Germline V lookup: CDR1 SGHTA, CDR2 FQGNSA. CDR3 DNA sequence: TGTGCCAGCAGCACGGACCTGAATCAGCCCCAGCATTTT. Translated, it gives CASSTDLNQPQHF.

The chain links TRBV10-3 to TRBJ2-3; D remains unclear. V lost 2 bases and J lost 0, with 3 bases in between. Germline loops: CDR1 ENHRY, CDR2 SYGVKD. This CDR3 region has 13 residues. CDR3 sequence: CAISEDSTDTQYF. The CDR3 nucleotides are TGTGCCATCAGTGAGGACAGCACAGATACGCAGTATTTT.

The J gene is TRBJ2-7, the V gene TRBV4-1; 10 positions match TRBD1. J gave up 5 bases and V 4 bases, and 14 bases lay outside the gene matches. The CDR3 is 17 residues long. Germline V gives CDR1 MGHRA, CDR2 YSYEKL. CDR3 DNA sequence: TGCGCCAGCAGCCCCGTCCCGGGACAGGGGAGCCGCGACGAGCAGTACTTC. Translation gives CASSPVPGQGSRDEQYF.

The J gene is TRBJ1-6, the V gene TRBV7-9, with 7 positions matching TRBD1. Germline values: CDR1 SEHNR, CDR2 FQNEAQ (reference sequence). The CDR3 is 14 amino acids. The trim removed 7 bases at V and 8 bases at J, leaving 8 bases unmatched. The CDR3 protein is CASKRQGSDSPLHF. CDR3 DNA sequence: TGTGCCAGCAAACGACAGGGCTCGGATTCACCCCTCCACTTT.

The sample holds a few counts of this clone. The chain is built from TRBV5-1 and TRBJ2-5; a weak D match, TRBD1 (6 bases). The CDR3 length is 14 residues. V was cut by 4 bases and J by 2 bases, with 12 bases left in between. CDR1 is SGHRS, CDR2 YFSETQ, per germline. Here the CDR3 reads CASSLQGLQETQYF. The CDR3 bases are TGCGCCAGCAGCCTACAGGGATTACAAGAGACCCAGTACTTC.

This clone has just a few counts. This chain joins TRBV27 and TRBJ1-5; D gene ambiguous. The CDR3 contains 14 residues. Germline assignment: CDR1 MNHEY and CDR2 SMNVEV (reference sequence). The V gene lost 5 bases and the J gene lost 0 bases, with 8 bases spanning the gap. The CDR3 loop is CASSPAGSNQPQHF. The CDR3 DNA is TGTGCCAGCAGTCCGGCCGGTAGCAATCAGCCCCAGCATTTT.